This T cell receptor beta chain was obtained from a study of blood T cell repertoires in COVID-19. Study as a whole: In each case, the material was cDNA or gDNA derived from T cells, B-cell-depleted T cells, or PBMCs.

V shed 2 bases and J shed 4 bases, with 13 bases lying between them. The germline CDR1 and CDR2 sequences are SGDLS and YYNGEE. The CDR3 has 15 residues. Per the study methods: Amplification of reference gene primers provided the estimated nucleated cell counts. Measured with immunoSEQ multiplex PCR; TCRdb has only the in-frame clones, and not every one. That table is the source of V, J and clone size, and D and trimming were worked out from the DNA. The sample consists of roughly 43,000 clones, approximately 81% of them appearing once. The sequencing input was peripheral blood. The sequence was obtained from a woman aged 70-85 years in a cohort sampled during active COVID-19. The rearrangement joins TRBV9 to TRBJ1-3; D gene unclear. As DNA, the CDR3 is TGTGCCAGCAGCGTCGGGTTTAGTGGAGGAAACACCATATATTTT. It is translated as CASSVGFSGGNTIYF.